One TCR beta chain is described in this entry. Its specificity is not known. The sample originates from a study of T-cell reconstitution after alpha-beta-depleted transplantation in children. Unique molecular identifiers were built into the TCRbeta library. MiXCR, applied by TCRdb to the PCR reads, yields one record per CDR3 protein. The sample shows about 130,000 distinct CDR3 sequences, about 9.5% of them seen only once. Study-wide results and caveats: One year after transplant, T-cell counts and diversity came mostly from newly produced T cells. For some patients, TCRbeta diversity was high at day 60 because of recipient T cells and thymic progenitors that survived. It was reported that alpha-beta T cells came from several hundred expanded graft clones (about two months after transplant).

V lost 1 base, J lost 5 bases, and 9 bases lay in between. CDR1 and CDR2 from the germline V gene are SGHVS and FNYEAQ. The CDR3 length is 13 residues. V gene TRBV7-6 combines with J gene TRBJ2-7; possibly TRBD1 for D (5 bases). This receptor was obtained from a girl less than two years old who had a stem cell transplant for combined immunodeficiency, so the T cells may come from the graft donor. This specimen consisted of PBMCs, mostly from graft donor cells, obtained 180 days after TCRalphabeta/CD19-depleted stem cell transplant. The CDR3 reads CASSLGRVHEQYF. As DNA, the CDR3 is TGTGCCAGCAGCTTAGGCAGGGTCCACGAGCAGTACTTC.